This T cell receptor beta chain stems from a study of CD8 T cells in ankylosing spondylitis listed by TCRdb under 2017. About the study as a whole: T cell receptor beta repertoires were profiled in healthy donors and ankylosing spondylitis patients so that disease-linked TCR variants could be found. The whole study cohort included some 100 healthy donors and 25 or so ankylosing spondylitis patients. Peripheral blood was sampled, and synovial fluid was additionally collected from ankylosing spondylitis patients.

At the junction V is shortened by 5 bases and J by 0 bases, with 13 bases in between. The CDR3, cysteine through phenylalanine, is 16 amino acids long. Of the read, only the CDR3 DNA is kept; its 48 bases are in frame from base 1. The germline V gene yields SGHTA for CDR1 and FQGTGA for CDR2. Instrument on record: Illumina HiSeq 2500. Quantitative 5'-RACE with molecular barcodes was used to prepare TCR beta libraries. As for the original processing: Disease-linked TCR variants were identified with a new computational method built on a probabilistic model of VDJ rearrangement. In TCRdb, the public reads were trimmed at Q25 with fastp and aligned with MiXCR, with productive beta chains retained. Rows with one shared CDR3 protein collapse into an entry with the most common genes and DNA. It is TCRdb's table, rather than the study itself, that gives the V and J calls and clone size. The sample table holds about 250,000 distinct CDR3 sequences, of which roughly 32% were seen once. 4% to 5.5% of the sample is in the top ten clones.

On this clonotype: Its antigen is still unknown. Qualities for individual bases were not recorded, and no much larger clone is one base off.

Results the study describes overall, beyond this receptor: Some of the motif variants had been reported before in the synovial fluid and blood of reactive arthritis patients, a finding that suggests common disease-initiation mechanisms. Blood from ankylosing spondylitis patients appeared to be characterized by a TCR beta motif made up of several highly homologous amino acid variants. The disease-linked clones had a CD8+ phenotype and were found at relatively low frequencies in peripheral blood. According to the report, matched synovial fluid samples from ankylosing spondylitis patients were significantly enriched for the disease-linked clones.

The chain employs TRBV7-3 and TRBJ2-2, with the D gene uncertain. The receptor's source is a male donor with ankylosing spondylitis or in good health (not recorded which). Specimen: blood, either unsorted or a sorted T cell fraction (not recorded which). The CDR3 amino acid sequence is: CASSPEGGANTGELFF. In nucleotides, the sequence is TGTGCCAGCAGCCCGGAAGGTGGGGCGAACACCGGGGAGCTGTTTTTT.